Sequencing of this TCR beta chain was carried out in a study of vaccination effects on CD4 cells after COVID-19. V lost 10 bases and J lost 11, with 9 bases in between. This CDR3 spans 9 amino acids. Remarks on this clone: Its specificity is unknown.

The data were produced by immunoSEQ multiplex PCR, yet TCRdb's version contains in-frame clones alone and is incomplete. The sample lists almost 40,000 clones; 82% were seen once. CD4+ T cell isolation took place after approximately ten days of culture. The sequence was obtained from a human donor who received a COVID-19 vaccine. This chain links TRBV12-3 or TRBV12-4 with TRBJ1-5; the D is unclear. Here the sequenced sample was CD4+ T cells from PBMCs cultured without peptide, taken before COVID-19 vaccination. For the CDR3, the DNA is TGTGCCAACCCGTTCGCCCAGCATTTT. Protein sequence: CANPFAQHF.